These 13 T cell receptor beta chains were sequenced from one sample in a study of blood T cell repertoires in COVID-19. Some clones are missing from TCRdb's copy, which holds only in-frame ones; the method was immunoSEQ multiplex PCR. The profile shows under 300,000 clones, just under 85% of them singletons. The material sequenced was PBMCs or T cells enriched from blood (not recorded which). These receptors came from a man aged 40-49 years who had recovered from COVID-19.

J is TRBJ2-7 and V is TRBV18; 13 bases are a match to TRBD2. The V gene's germline CDR1 is KGHSH and CDR2 LQKENI. J lost 3 bases, V lost 3 bases, and 5 bases had no gene match. This CDR3 comprises 16 residues. The chain's CDR3 is CASSPTGTSGDYEQYF. The CDR3 region has the DNA TGTGCCAGCTCACCCACCGGGACTAGCGGGGACTACGAGCAGTACTTC. The variable domain in full, completed from reference TRBV18 and TRBJ2-7, reads NAGVMQNPRHLVRRRGQEARLRCSPMKGHSHVYWYRQLPEEGLKFMVYLQKENIIDESGMPKERFSAEFPKEGPSILRIQQVVRGDSAAYFCASSPTGTSGDYEQYFGPGTRLTVT.

This chain joins TRBV28 and TRBJ2-6; D remains unclear. Trimming took off 10 bases at V and 2 bases at J, with 12 bases between the two ends. CDR3 length: 14 residues. Germline loops: CDR1 MDHEN, CDR2 SYDVKM. The CDR3 reads CATTLIAGANVLTF. The DNA of the CDR3 is TGTGCCACTACCTTAATTGCTGGGGCCAACGTCCTGACTTTC. Based on the CDR3 plus reference TRBV28 and TRBJ2-6, the full variable domain is DVKVTQSSRYLVKRTGEKVFLECVQDMDHENMFWYRQDPGLGLRLIYFSYDVKMKEKGDIPEGYSVSREKKERFSLILESASTNQTSMYLCATTLIAGANVLTFGAGSRLTVL.

This chain uses TRBV7-3 with TRBJ2-6; D not certain. This CDR3 region has 15 residues. The germline gives CDR1 SGHTA, CDR2 FQGTGA. The V gene lost 5 bases and the J gene lost 1 base, with 9 bases spanning the gap. This CDR3 is CASSPPGSGANVLTF. DNA of the CDR3: TGTGCCAGCAGCCCCCCCGGTTCTGGGGCCAACGTCCTGACTTTC.

This chain links TRBV28 with TRBJ2-1; TRBD1 aligns across 8 bases. V was pared by 7 bases and J by 5 bases, with 13 bases of the junction left unmatched. This CDR3 spans 16 amino acids. CDR1 and CDR2 (germline): MDHEN, SYDVKM. The CDR3 region has the DNA TGTGCCAGCACCATGGGGGGTGGACAGGGTCACAATGAGCAGTTCTTC. Amino acids: CASTMGGGQGHNEQFF.

The chain carries TRBV5-6 and TRBJ1-5; D uncertain. In germline, CDR1 is SGHDT, CDR2 YYEEEE. There are 15 residues in the CDR3. V was cut by 0 bases and J by 1 base, with 8 bases left in between. The CDR3 sequence is CASSLESRSNQPQHF. As DNA, the CDR3 is TGTGCCAGCAGCTTGGAGTCGCGGAGCAATCAGCCCCAGCATTTT.

This sequence joins TRBV6-6 and TRBJ1-2; 7 bases agree with TRBD1. The CDR3 consists of 14 residues. The germline V gene has CDR1 MNHNY and CDR2 SVGAGI (reference sequence). V lost 6 bases and J lost 0; bases outside the gene matches: 4. CDR3 residues: CASSQGTANYGYTF. The CDR3 DNA reads TGTGCCAGCAGCCAAGGGACAGCTAACTATGGCTACACCTTC.

V and J are TRBV28 and TRBJ1-1; TRBD1 agrees at 8 bases. The germline CDR1 and CDR2 sequences are MDHEN and SYDVKM. The CDR3 is 15 amino acids. V shed 4 bases and J 1 base; nucleotides not matched to a gene: 5. The CDR3: CASSSPGQENTEAFF. In DNA, the CDR3 is TGTGCCAGCAGTTCACCGGGACAGGAGAACACTGAAGCTTTCTTT.

J is TRBJ1-4 and V is TRBV2, with a weak D call TRBD1 (5 bases). CDR1 and CDR2 from the germline V gene are SNHLY and FYNNEI. The CDR3 is made up of 14 amino acids. V lost 5 bases, J lost 2 bases, and 9 bases lay in between. This chain's CDR3 is CASSWGRTNEKLFF. In DNA form, the CDR3 reads TGTGCCAGCAGTTGGGGGAGGACTAATGAAAAACTGTTTTTT.

The chain couples TRBV4-1 to TRBJ1-2; 8 bases align to TRBD1. Germline V gives CDR1 MGHRA, CDR2 YSYEKL. The CDR3 contains 15 residues. The trim removed 3 bases at V and 3 bases at J, leaving 6 bases unmatched. CDR3 in DNA: TGCGCCAGCAGCCATATTGACAGGGGCGACTATGGCTACACCTTC. It is translated as CASSHIDRGDYGYTF.

A word on this clone: The junction shows a germline mismatch at one end, possibly a read error. J is TRBJ2-3 and V is TRBV9; D is ambiguous. The CDR3 is 14 amino acids. CDR1 is SGDLS and CDR2 is YYNGEE in the germline V gene. In nucleotides, the CDR3 is TGTGCCAGCAGCGTGGGTGGCGTCGGAGATACTCAGTATTTT. Its protein product is CASSVGGVGDTQYF.

The rearrangement uses TRBV5-1 and TRBJ2-5; 11 bases are a match to TRBD2. With V trimmed by 0 bases and J by 1 base, 5 bases remained unmatched. This CDR3 comprises 17 residues. Germline V CDR1 and CDR2: SGHRS, YFSETQ. In nucleotides, the CDR3 is TGCGCCAGCAGCTTGGTACCGGGACTAGCGGTCCAAGAGACCCAGTACTTC. It translates to CASSLVPGLAVQETQYF.

The chain couples TRBV4-1 to TRBJ1-1, with TRBD1 identical over 8 bases. The junction had 5 bases not matched to a gene; V was cut back by 3 bases and J by 5 bases. In germline, CDR1 is MGHRA, CDR2 YSYEKL. The CDR3 length is 14 residues. CDR3 DNA sequence: TGCGCCAGCAGCCACGGCCAGGGGGCGACTGAAGCTTTCTTT. Translating gives CASSHGQGATEAFF.

As concerns this clone: The same CDR3 arises from other DNA sequences in this sample as well. J is TRBJ2-7 and V is TRBV20-1, with a tentative D call TRBD1 (7 bases). Germline V lookup: CDR1 DFQATT, CDR2 SNEGSKA (reference sequence). The CDR3 loop spans 11 amino acids. Trimming shortened V by 3 bases and J by 6 bases, and 9 bases separated the two germline ends. CDR3 nucleotide sequence: TGCAGTGCTAGGCAGGGGGGCGAGCAGTACTTC. It is translated as CSARQGGEQYF.